Presented here are 24 T cell receptor beta chains from one specimen sequenced in a study of cytotoxic CD8 clonotypes in ibrutinib-treated CLL. TCRdb keeps only in-frame clones here, not all; method: immunoSEQ multiplex PCR. The sample lists about 160,000 clones, about 80% seen once, with 4.6% in the top ten. The source material was PBMCs, sampled after 24 months of ibrutinib treatment. These TCRs come from a human donor with chronic lymphocytic leukemia.

The chain carries TRBV5-5 and TRBJ2-5; the D gene is possibly TRBD2 (5 bases). The ends were cut back, 4 bases at V and 5 bases at J, with 15 bases in the middle. Germline CDR1 SGHKS, CDR2 YYEKEE (reference sequence). The CDR3 contains 14 residues. The CDR3 region is CASSPRLAAETQYF. For the CDR3, the DNA is TGTGCCAGCAGCCCCCGTCTAGCCGCGGAGACCCAGTACTTC. Drawing the rest from reference TRBV5-5 and TRBJ2-5, the complete variable domain is DAGVTQSPTHLIKTRGQQVTLRCSPISGHKSVSWYQQVLGQGPQFIFQYYEKEERGRGNFPDRFSARQFPNYSSELNVNALLLGDSALYLCASSPRLAAETQYFGPGTRLLVL.

In its sample, this clone was seen once. This chain uses TRBV6-5 with TRBJ1-4, with unresolved D. V gave up 5 bases and J gave up 5 bases, with 12 bases separating them. This CDR3 has 14 amino acids. Germline CDR1 and CDR2: MNHEY and SVGAGI. CDR3 sequence: CASSEAAPNEKLFF. The CDR3 nucleotides read TGTGCCAGCAGTGAGGCGGCCCCAAATGAAAAACTGTTTTTT.

This clone was counted once. The chain employs TRBV7-9 and TRBJ2-7, with D hard to call. Germline V lookup: CDR1 SEHNR, CDR2 FQNEAQ (reference sequence). The CDR3 runs to 12 residues. Trimming left V 1 base short and J 3 bases short, with 4 bases between. CDR3 bases: TGTGCCAGCAGCTTAGACCACTACGAGCAGTACTTC. Translated, it gives CASSLDHYEQYF.

Within the sample, this clone is medium-sized (0.01 to 0.1%). This rearrangement joins TRBV19 to TRBJ2-7; possibly TRBD1 for D (6 bases). This CDR3 is 12 amino acids long. The ends were cut back, 4 bases at V and 3 bases at J, with 7 bases in the middle. Germline-derived CDR1 and CDR2 are LNHDA and SQIVND (reference sequence). CDR3 residues: CASSTQGYEQYF. In nucleotides, the CDR3 is TGTGCCAGTAGTACACAGGGCTACGAGCAGTACTTC.

The chain combines TRBV18 with TRBJ1-5; no clear D gene. Trimming cost V 3 bases and J 0 bases, with 9 bases left between them. The germline CDR1 and CDR2 sequences are KGHSH and LQKENI. This CDR3 is built from 15 residues. The chain's CDR3 is CASSPSTLSNQPQHF. The DNA for the CDR3 is TGTGCCAGCTCACCTTCGACACTTAGCAATCAGCCCCAGCATTTT. The whole variable domain, filled in from reference TRBV18 and TRBJ1-5, reads NAGVMQNPRHLVRRRGQEARLRCSPMKGHSHVYWYRQLPEEGLKFMVYLQKENIIDESGMPKERFSAEFPKEGPSILRIQQVVRGDSAAYFCASSPSTLSNQPQHFGDGTRLSIL.

This clone occurred once. The chain couples TRBV30 to TRBJ1-1, with 9 bases aligning to TRBD1. Germline lookup yields CDR1 GTSNPN and CDR2 SVGIG (reference sequence). The CDR3 consists of 15 residues. The ends lost 3 bases at V and 2 bases at J; junction bases unmatched: 7. CDR3 sequence (DNA): TGTGCCTGGAGAACAGGGGGCGCATTAAACACTGAAGCTTTCTTT. Translated, it gives CAWRTGGALNTEAFF.

The V call is TRBV5-1, the J call TRBJ1-3; a weak D match, TRBD1 (5 bases). Germline values: CDR1 SGHRS, CDR2 YFSETQ. Trimming shortened V by 1 base and J by 4 bases, and 9 bases separated the two germline ends. The CDR3 is 14 amino acids. The CDR3 reads CASSLPGLGNTIYF. In DNA, the CDR3 is TGCGCCAGCAGCTTGCCAGGGTTGGGAAACACCATATATTTT.

The V and J genes are TRBV5-1 and TRBJ2-5; 11 positions match TRBD2. The CDR3 covers 14 residues. Germline lookup yields CDR1 SGHRS and CDR2 YFSETQ. Trimming cost V 7 bases and J 7 bases; bases outside gene matches: 9. DNA for the CDR3: TGCGCCAGCTCAAAACTAGCGGGAGTCGGGACCCAGTACTTC. Encoded protein: CASSKLAGVGTQYF. The full variable domain, its missing parts supplied by reference TRBV5-1 and TRBJ2-5, is KAGVTQTPRYLIKTRGQQVTLSCSPISGHRSVSWYQQTPGQGLQFLFEYFSETQRNKGNFPGRFSGRQFSNSRSEMNVSTLELGDSALYLCASSKLAGVGTQYFGPGTRLLVL.

This chain connects TRBV29-1 to TRBJ2-7; 9 positions agree with TRBD1. The CDR3 length is 13 residues. V shed 5 bases and J 6 bases; nucleotides not matched to a gene: 8. Germline loops: CDR1 SQVTM, CDR2 ANQGSEA. CDR3 sequence reads: CSVHPGQGSEQYF. CDR3 bases: TGCAGCGTTCACCCGGGACAGGGAAGCGAGCAGTACTTC.

This chain links TRBV7-2 with TRBJ2-7; a weak D match, TRBD1 (6 bases). The V end was cut by 0 bases, the J end by 0 bases, with 6 bases between. This CDR3 has 14 amino acids. The germline CDR1 and CDR2 sequences are SGHTA and FQGNSA. The CDR3 sequence is CASSLAGHSYEQYF. CDR3 nucleotides: TGTGCCAGCAGCTTAGCGGGACACTCCTACGAGCAGTACTTC.

The V and J genes are TRBV11-1 and TRBJ2-1; 10 bases align to TRBD2. The ends lost 4 bases at V and 1 base at J; junction bases unmatched: 4. There are 16 residues in the CDR3. Germline lookup yields CDR1 SGHAT and CDR2 FQDESV (reference sequence). CDR3 in amino acids: CASSSAGGRSYNEQFF. The CDR3 nucleotides are TGTGCCAGCAGCTCAGCGGGGGGGAGGTCCTACAATGAGCAGTTCTTC.

CDR3 amino acids: CASSVGVGRTDTQYF. The CDR3 DNA follows: TGTGCCAGCAGCGTAGGGGTAGGGAGAACAGATACGCAGTATTTT. The chain carries TRBV9 and TRBJ2-3; tentatively, D is TRBD2 (5 bases). Germline V gives CDR1 SGDLS, CDR2 YYNGEE. The V and J ends lost 0 bases and 3 bases respectively, with 11 bases between them. CDR3 length equals 15 residues.

The chain employs TRBV2 and TRBJ2-1, with TRBD1 as a possible D gene (7 bases). This CDR3 spans 16 amino acids. In germline, CDR1 is SNHLY, CDR2 FYNNEI. V was trimmed by 6 bases and J by 4 bases, leaving 19 bases between them. Written as DNA, the CDR3 is TGTGCCAGCAGCCCCAGTACAGGGGACTTTTACAATGAGCAGTTCTTC. It yields the protein CASSPSTGDFYNEQFF.

The chain is built from TRBV9 and TRBJ1-4; 9 nucleotides line up with TRBD1. The germline V gene has CDR1 SGDLS and CDR2 YYNGEE. The ends lost 4 bases at V and 7 bases at J; junction bases unmatched: 8. The CDR3 runs to 15 residues. The CDR3 coding sequence is TGTGCCAGCAGCCTACGGACAGGGGCGGGTGAAAAACTGTTTTTT. Translating gives CASSLRTGAGEKLFF.

This clone was seen a single time. The genes are TRBV7-2 and TRBJ2-2; D possibly uses TRBD1 or TRBD2 (7 bases each). Germline-derived CDR1 and CDR2 are SGHTA and FQGNSA. The CDR3 is made up of 13 amino acids. The V gene lost 6 bases and the J gene lost 6 bases, with 11 bases spanning the gap. The chain's CDR3 is CASRSGGAGELFF. CDR3 nucleotide sequence: TGTGCCAGCAGATCAGGGGGGGCCGGGGAGCTGTTTTTT.

This clone occurred once. The chain recombines TRBV6-1 with TRBJ1-5; D might be TRBD1 (6 bases). This CDR3 contains 15 residues. The germline V gene encodes CDR1 MNHNS and CDR2 SASEGT. Between the trimmed V and J ends, which lost 6 bases and 0 bases, there was a span of 12 bases. The CDR3 DNA is TGTGCCAGCAGAAAGGACAGTTATAGCAATCAGCCCCAGCATTTT. This codes for CASRKDSYSNQPQHF.

Regarding this clone: The sample contains more than one DNA sequence encoding this CDR3. The J gene is TRBJ1-1, the V gene TRBV19, with D possibly being TRBD1 (5 bases). The CDR3 runs 14 residues. V shed 3 bases and J shed 4 bases, with 12 bases lying between them. Germline lookup yields CDR1 LNHDA and CDR2 SQIVND (reference sequence). The CDR3 DNA is TGTGCCAGTAGTATTTCGTCCGGGGCCACTGAAGCTTTCTTT. Protein product: CASSISSGATEAFF.

J is TRBJ1-5 and V is TRBV7-2; no reliable D call. The CDR3 has 15 amino acids. Germline CDR1 reads SGHTA; CDR2 reads FQGNSA. Trimming took off 2 bases at V and 2 bases at J, with 10 bases between the two ends. The CDR3 loop reads CASSLRGQGNQPQHF. In DNA form, the CDR3 reads TGTGCCAGCAGCTTACGTGGGCAGGGCAATCAGCCCCAGCATTTT.

The chain links TRBV28 to TRBJ1-1; D gene unclear. CDR1 and CDR2 from the germline V gene are MDHEN and SYDVKM. V was cut by 5 bases and J by 2 bases, with 15 bases left in between. The CDR3 totals 15 residues. CDR3 nucleotide sequence: TGTGCCAGCAGTCCCTATCAGAAGGGAAACACTGAAGCTTTCTTT. Translation gives CASSPYQKGNTEAFF.

J is TRBJ2-7 and V is TRBV5-4, with 7 bases that match TRBD1. V was clipped by 4 bases and J by 2 bases; unmatched bases: 9. Per the germline V gene, CDR1 is SGHNT and CDR2 is YYREEE (reference sequence). The CDR3 has 15 residues. Here the CDR3 DNA reads TGTGCCAGCAGCCCTCCTCCCGGGACAGCCTACGAGCAGTACTTC. Residues: CASSPPPGTAYEQYF.

The genes are TRBV7-8 and TRBJ1-1, with D unresolved. V lost 5 bases, J lost 0 bases, and 13 bases lay in between. The germline gives CDR1 SGHVS, CDR2 FQNEAQ. The CDR3 sequence is 15 residues long. The CDR3 is CASSPSRVMNTEAFF. Here the CDR3 DNA reads TGTGCCAGCAGCCCGAGTCGGGTAATGAACACTGAAGCTTTCTTT. The full variable domain, with the rest looked up from reference TRBV7-8 and TRBJ1-1, is GAGVSQSPRYKVAKRGQDVALRCDPISGHVSLFWYQQALGQGPEFLTYFQNEAQLDKSGLPSDRFFAERPEGSVSTLKIQRTQQEDSAVYLCASSPSRVMNTEAFFGQGTRLTVV.

This chain uses TRBV19 with TRBJ1-1; D unclear. V was clipped by 7 bases and J by 8 bases, with 17 bases between them. This CDR3 is built from 13 residues. Germline assignment: CDR1 LNHDA and CDR2 SQIVND (reference sequence). CDR3 loop: CASITASKLEAFF. CDR3 DNA: TGTGCCAGTATCACAGCCAGCAAACTCGAAGCTTTCTTT.

V gene TRBV19 combines with J gene TRBJ1-2; tentative D call: TRBD1 (5 bases). From germline, CDR1 is LNHDA and CDR2 SQIVND (reference sequence). V lost 6 bases and J lost 8, with 16 bases in between. This CDR3 contains 13 residues. The CDR3 DNA is TGTGCCAGTAGCCAGACGGGGGTACGAGGCTACACCTTC. Its protein is CASSQTGVRGYTF.

V usage is TRBV7-3 and J usage is TRBJ1-1; 10 bases match TRBD1. The CDR3 runs to 13 residues. The germline CDR1 and CDR2 sequences are SGHTA and FQGTGA. Trimming at V came to 5 bases and at J to 6 bases, leaving 3 bases not matched to a gene. DNA for the CDR3: TGTGCCAGCAGCGCCGGGACAGGGGCTGAAGCTTTCTTT. Its translation is CASSAGTGAEAFF.